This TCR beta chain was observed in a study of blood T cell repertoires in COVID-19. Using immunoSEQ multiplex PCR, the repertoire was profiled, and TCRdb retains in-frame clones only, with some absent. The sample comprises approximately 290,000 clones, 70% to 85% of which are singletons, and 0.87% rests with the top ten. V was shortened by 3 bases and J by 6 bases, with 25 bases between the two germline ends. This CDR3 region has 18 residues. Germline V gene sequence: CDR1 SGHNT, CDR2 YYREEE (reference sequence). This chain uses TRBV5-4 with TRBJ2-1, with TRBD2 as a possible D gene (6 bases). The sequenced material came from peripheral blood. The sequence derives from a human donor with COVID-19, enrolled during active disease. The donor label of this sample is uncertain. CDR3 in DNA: TGTGCCAGCAGCTCCGGGGGAGTAGCCTATACCGACTTCAATGAGCAGTTCTTC. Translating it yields CASSSGGVAYTDFNEQFF.